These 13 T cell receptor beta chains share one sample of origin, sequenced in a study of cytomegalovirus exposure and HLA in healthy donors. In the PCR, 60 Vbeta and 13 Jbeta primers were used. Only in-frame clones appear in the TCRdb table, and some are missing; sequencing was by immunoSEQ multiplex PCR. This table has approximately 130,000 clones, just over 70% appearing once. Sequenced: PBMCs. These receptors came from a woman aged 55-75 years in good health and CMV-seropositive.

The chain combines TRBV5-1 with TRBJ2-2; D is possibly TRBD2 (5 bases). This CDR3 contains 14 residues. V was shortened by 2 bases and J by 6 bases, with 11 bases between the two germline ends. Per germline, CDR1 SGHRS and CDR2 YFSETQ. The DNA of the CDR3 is TGCGCCAGCAGCTTTGGCGGGCCCGCCGGGGAGCTGTTTTTT. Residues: CASSFGGPAGELFF.

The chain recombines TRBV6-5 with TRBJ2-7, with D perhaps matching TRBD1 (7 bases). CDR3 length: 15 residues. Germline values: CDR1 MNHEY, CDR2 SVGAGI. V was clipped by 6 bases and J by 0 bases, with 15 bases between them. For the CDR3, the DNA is TGTGCCAGCAGCTCCAGGGGGGAAAGCTCCTACGAGCAGTACTTC. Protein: CASSSRGESSYEQYF.

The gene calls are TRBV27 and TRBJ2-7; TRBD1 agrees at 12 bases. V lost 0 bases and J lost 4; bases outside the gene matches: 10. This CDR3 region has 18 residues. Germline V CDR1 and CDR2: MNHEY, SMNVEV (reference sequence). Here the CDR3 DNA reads TGTGCCAGCAGTTTATCCCGACCAGGGACAGGGGGCTTTTACGAGCAGTACTTC. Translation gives CASSLSRPGTGGFYEQYF.

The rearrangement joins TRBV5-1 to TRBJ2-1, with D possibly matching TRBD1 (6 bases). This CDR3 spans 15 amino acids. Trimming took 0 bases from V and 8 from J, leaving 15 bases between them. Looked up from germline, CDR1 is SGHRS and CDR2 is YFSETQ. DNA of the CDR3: TGCGCCAGCAGCTTGGCCAGGCTAGGGGGAGATGAGCAGTTCTTC. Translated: CASSLARLGGDEQFF.

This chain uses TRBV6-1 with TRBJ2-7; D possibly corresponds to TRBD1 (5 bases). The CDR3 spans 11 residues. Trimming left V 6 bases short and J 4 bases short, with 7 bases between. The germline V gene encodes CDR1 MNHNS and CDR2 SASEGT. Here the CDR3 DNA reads TGTGCCAGCAGAGGGGTTTACGAGCAGTACTTC. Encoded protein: CASRGVYEQYF.

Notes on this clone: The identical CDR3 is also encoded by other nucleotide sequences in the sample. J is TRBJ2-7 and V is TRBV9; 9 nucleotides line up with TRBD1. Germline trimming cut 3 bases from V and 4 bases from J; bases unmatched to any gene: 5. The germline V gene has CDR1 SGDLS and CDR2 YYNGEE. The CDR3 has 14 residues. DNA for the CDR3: TGTGCCAGCAGCGGGGGACAGGGACCTTACGAGCAGTACTTC. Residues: CASSGGQGPYEQYF. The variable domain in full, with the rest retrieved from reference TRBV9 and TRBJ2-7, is DSGVTQTPKHLITATGQRVTLRCSPRSGDLSVYWYQQSLDQGLQFLIQYYNGEERAKGNILERFSAQQFPDLHSELNLSSLELGDSALYFCASSGGQGPYEQYFGPGTRLTVT.

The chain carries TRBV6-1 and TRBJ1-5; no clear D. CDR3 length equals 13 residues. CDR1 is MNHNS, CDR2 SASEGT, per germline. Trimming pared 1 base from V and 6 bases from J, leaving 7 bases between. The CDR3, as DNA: TGTGCCAGCAGTGAAGACTACGGTCAGCCCCAGCATTTT. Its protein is CASSEDYGQPQHF.

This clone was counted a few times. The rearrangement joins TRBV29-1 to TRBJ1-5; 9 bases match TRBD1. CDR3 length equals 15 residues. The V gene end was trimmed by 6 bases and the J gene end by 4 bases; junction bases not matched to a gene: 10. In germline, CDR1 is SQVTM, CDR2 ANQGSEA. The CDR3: CSVAIGTGLNQPQHF. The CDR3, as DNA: TGCAGCGTAGCTATTGGGACAGGGCTTAATCAGCCCCAGCATTTT.

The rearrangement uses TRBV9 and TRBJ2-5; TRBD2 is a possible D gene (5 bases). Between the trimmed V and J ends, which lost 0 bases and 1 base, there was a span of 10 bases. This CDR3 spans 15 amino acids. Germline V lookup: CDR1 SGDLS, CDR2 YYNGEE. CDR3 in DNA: TGTGCCAGCAGCGTAGGAGGGATCGGCCAAGAGACCCAGTACTTC. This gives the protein CASSVGGIGQETQYF.

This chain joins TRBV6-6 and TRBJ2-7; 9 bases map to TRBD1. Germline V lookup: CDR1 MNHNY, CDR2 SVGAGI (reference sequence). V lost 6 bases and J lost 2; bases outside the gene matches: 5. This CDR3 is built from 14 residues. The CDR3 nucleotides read TGTGCCAGCAGCCTGGACAGGGGACCCTACGAGCAGTACTTC. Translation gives CASSLDRGPYEQYF.

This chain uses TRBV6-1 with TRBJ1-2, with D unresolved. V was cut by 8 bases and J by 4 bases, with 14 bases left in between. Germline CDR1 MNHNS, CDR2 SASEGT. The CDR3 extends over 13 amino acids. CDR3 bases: TGTGCCAGCGGAGGTGGTGCGGCCTATGGCTACACCTTC. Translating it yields CASGGGAAYGYTF.

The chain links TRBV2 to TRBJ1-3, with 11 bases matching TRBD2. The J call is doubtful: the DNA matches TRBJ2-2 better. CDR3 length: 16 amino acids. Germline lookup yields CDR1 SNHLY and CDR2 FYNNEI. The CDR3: CASRASGGPNTGELFF. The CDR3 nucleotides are TGTGCCAGCAGGGCTAGCGGGGGGCCGAACACCGGGGAGCTGTTTTTT.

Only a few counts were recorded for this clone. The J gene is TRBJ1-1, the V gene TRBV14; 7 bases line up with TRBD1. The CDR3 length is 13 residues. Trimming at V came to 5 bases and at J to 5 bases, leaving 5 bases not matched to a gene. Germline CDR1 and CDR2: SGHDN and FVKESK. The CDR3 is CASSTTGWTEAFF. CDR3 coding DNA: TGTGCCAGCAGCACGACAGGGTGGACTGAAGCTTTCTTT.